This T cell receptor (beta chain) stems from a study of shared clonotypes between healthy human individuals. Findings and limits, study-wide: Shared across a few donors were approximately 5% of the naive CD4 clonotypes.

Method: immunoSEQ multiplex PCR; TCRdb's copy keeps in-frame clones and lacks some. The data hold about 2.1 million clones, with approximately 92% observed a single time. For this clone: Its specificity is unknown.

CDR1 is SQVTM, CDR2 ANQGSEA, per germline. V was shortened by 0 bases and J by 6 bases, with 10 bases between the two germline ends. The CDR3 sequence is 13 residues long. The naive CD8 population came from CD45RO-negative cells selected for CCR7, without terminally differentiated effector memory CD45RA+ cells. The sample taken for sequencing was naive CD8+ T cells from PBMCs. The clonotype originates from a man aged 18 to 30 in good health. Some clones in this sample may be carry-over from other donors' samples. The J gene is TRBJ2-3, the V gene TRBV29-1; D unclear. CDR3 amino acids: CSVEDPGSDTQYF. The CDR3 DNA reads as TGCAGCGTTGAAGATCCTGGGTCGGATACGCAGTATTTT.